A single sample gave rise to the 24 T cell receptor beta chains below, sequenced in a study of blood T cell repertoires in COVID-19. This table comes from immunoSEQ multiplex PCR, and its TCRdb copy is limited to in-frame clones, with some not included. The sample consists of tens of thousands of clones, about three quarters of them appearing once. The sample was peripheral blood. The receptors here all came from a man between 65 and 79 years old with active or convalescent COVID-19.

This clone appeared a single time. For the CDR3, the DNA is TGCAGTGCTAGTCCCAAGGCAGGGAGGGATTCACCCCTCCACTTT. As protein: CSASPKAGRDSPLHF. The rearrangement links TRBV20-1 to TRBJ1-6, with D possibly being TRBD1 (5 bases). The V and J ends lost 3 bases and 8 bases respectively, with 17 bases between them. From germline, CDR1 is DFQATT and CDR2 SNEGSKA (reference sequence). The CDR3 runs to 15 residues.

The chain combines TRBV11-2 with TRBJ2-1; 8 nucleotides align to TRBD1. Germline CDR1 and CDR2: SGHAT and FQNNGV. J gave up 9 bases and V 2 bases, and 6 bases lay outside the gene matches. CDR3 length: 14 amino acids. DNA of the CDR3: TGTGCCAGCAGCTTAACGACAGGGGTAAGTGAGCAGTTCTTC. Translating gives CASSLTTGVSEQFF.

V gene TRBV24-1 combines with J gene TRBJ2-7; no definite D call. V lost 2 bases and J lost 5, with 9 bases in between. The CDR3 is 13 amino acids. Germline-derived CDR1 and CDR2 are KGHDR and SFDVKD. Here the CDR3 DNA reads TGTGCCACCAGTGATTCTGCGGTAGACGAGCAGTACTTC. As protein: CATSDSAVDEQYF.

The V gene is TRBV5-1, the J gene TRBJ2-3; D perhaps matches TRBD2 (5 bases). This CDR3 has 19 amino acids. Trimming left V 3 bases short and J 1 base short, with 24 bases between. CDR1 and CDR2 from the germline V gene are SGHRS and YFSETQ. The DNA for the CDR3 is TGCGCCAGCAGCTCCCCTCCCAGGAGGTCCCTCAAGGGCACAGATACGCAGTATTTT. Its protein is CASSSPPRRSLKGTDTQYF.

The chain couples TRBV6-5 to TRBJ2-1; 7 nucleotides match TRBD1. The germline V gene has CDR1 MNHEY and CDR2 SVGAGI. The CDR3 length is 13 residues. With V trimmed by 6 bases and J by 8 bases, 7 bases remained unmatched. The CDR3 coding sequence is TGTGCCAGCAGGAGGACAGGATCAGATGAGCAGTTCTTC. Translated, it gives CASRRTGSDEQFF.

In this sample, this clone turned up once. The chain combines TRBV18 with TRBJ1-1, with 7 positions matching TRBD1. The CDR3 extends over 14 amino acids. CDR1 and CDR2 (germline): KGHSH, LQKENI. Trimming cost V 8 bases and J 4 bases; bases outside gene matches: 10. CDR3 in DNA: TGTGCCAGCGTTACCACCAGGGACAGCACTGAAGCTTTCTTT. This translates into CASVTTRDSTEAFF.

This chain links TRBV4-2 with TRBJ1-1, with D perhaps TRBD1 (5 bases). Trimming removed 0 bases from V and 6 bases from J, with 20 bases in between. This CDR3 contains 17 residues. Germline CDR1 LGHNA, CDR2 YNFKEQ. The CDR3, as DNA: TGTGCCAGCAGCCAAGATGGGGGTTGGGAGGGCGACTCTGAAGCTTTCTTT. This gives the protein CASSQDGGWEGDSEAFF.

The table lists this clone with many counts. The chain is built from TRBV5-1 and TRBJ2-7; the match to TRBD1 covers 10 bases. Germline trimming cut 3 bases from V and 2 bases from J; bases unmatched to any gene: 11. Germline lookup yields CDR1 SGHRS and CDR2 YFSETQ. This CDR3 region has 17 residues. Written as DNA, the CDR3 is TGCGCCAGCAGCTCGGGGAGTGGGACAGGGGTCACCTACGAGCAGTACTTC. It translates to CASSSGSGTGVTYEQYF. Full variable domain (remainder filled in from reference TRBV5-1 and TRBJ2-7): KAGVTQTPRYLIKTRGQQVTLSCSPISGHRSVSWYQQTPGQGLQFLFEYFSETQRNKGNFPGRFSGRQFSNSRSEMNVSTLELGDSALYLCASSSGSGTGVTYEQYFGPGTRLTVT.

The chain is built from TRBV7-6 and TRBJ2-1; TRBD2 matches 14 bases. The CDR3 runs 18 residues. Germline assignment: CDR1 SGHVS and CDR2 FNYEAQ. With V trimmed by 5 bases and J by 0 bases, 6 bases remained unmatched. CDR3 loop: CASSPGTSGGPSYNEQFF. The CDR3 DNA reads TGTGCCAGCAGCCCTGGGACTAGCGGGGGTCCCTCCTACAATGAGCAGTTCTTC.

V and J are TRBV5-6 and TRBJ2-2, with D possibly being TRBD2 (6 bases). The length of the CDR3 is 16 residues. V gave up 4 bases and J gave up 1 base, with 14 bases separating them. Germline CDR1 SGHDT, CDR2 YYEEEE. CDR3 region: CASSLRELQNTGELFF. CDR3 nucleotides: TGTGCCAGCAGCCTTCGGGAGTTACAGAACACCGGGGAGCTGTTTTTT.

On this clone: The same CDR3 also results from other DNA sequences found in this sample. The V call is TRBV5-1, the J call TRBJ1-1, with 8 positions matching TRBD1. CDR3 length equals 13 residues. Germline V gene sequence: CDR1 SGHRS, CDR2 YFSETQ. Trimming at V came to 4 bases and at J to 3 bases, leaving 2 bases not matched to a gene. The DNA of the CDR3 is TGCGCCAGCAGCCTGGACAGGGACACTGAAGCTTTCTTT. Translating gives CASSLDRDTEAFF.

This chain links TRBV4-3 with TRBJ2-5; D perhaps matches TRBD2 (6 bases). There are 16 residues in the CDR3. Germline V gene sequence: CDR1 LGHNA, CDR2 YSLEER. V lost 0 bases and J lost 7, with 18 bases in between. The CDR3 DNA reads as TGCGCCAGCAGCCAAGAGGGGGGTGCGGGACTCCGGACCCAGTACTTC. The encoded protein is CASSQEGGAGLRTQYF.

This sequence joins TRBV21-1 and TRBJ1-4; the table calls TRBD1, which could not be checked here. TRBV21-1 constitutes a pseudogene. CDR3 length: 19 residues. For the CDR3, the DNA is TGTGCCAGCAGCAACAGGGCCGCCCAAACAGATGCAACTAATGAAAAACTGTTTTTT. It specifies CASSNRAAQTDATNEKLFF.

A remark on this clone: Other DNA sequences in this sample translate to the same CDR3. J is TRBJ1-4 and V is TRBV5-1; 8 bases are shared with TRBD1. This CDR3 spans 15 amino acids. Germline V gene data show CDR1 as SGHRS and CDR2 as YFSETQ. Losses at the gene ends were 0 bases for V and 6 bases for J; bases not matched to a gene: 4. CDR3 coding DNA: TGCGCCAGCAGCTTGGCCGGGACAGGAGATGAAAAACTGTTTTTT. Amino acid sequence: CASSLAGTGDEKLFF.

The chain joins TRBV27 to TRBJ2-2, with D possibly TRBD1 on 5 matching bases. This CDR3 has 15 amino acids. CDR1 is MNHEY, CDR2 SMNVEV, per germline (reference sequence). Deletions cut 6 bases from V and 9 bases from J, with 20 bases between. The CDR3 DNA sequence: TGTGCCAGCAGCCTAGGGGCAGGGTGGAGCCGGGAGCTGTTTTTT. It specifies CASSLGAGWSRELFF.

The chain joins TRBV5-4 to TRBJ1-3; TRBD1 matches at 10 bases. CDR3 size: 15 residues. Trimming at V came to 3 bases and at J to 2 bases, leaving 2 bases not matched to a gene. Germline CDR1 and CDR2: SGHNT and YYREEE (reference sequence). CDR3 region: CASSSGQGAGNTIYF. DNA of the CDR3: TGTGCCAGCAGCTCCGGACAGGGGGCTGGAAACACCATATATTTT.

This chain joins TRBV5-1 and TRBJ1-1; D call uncertain. The germline V gene has CDR1 SGHRS and CDR2 YFSETQ. The CDR3 is 14 residues long. The ends were cut back, 0 bases at V and 10 bases at J, with 16 bases in the middle. CDR3 DNA: TGCGCCAGCAGCTTGGATAGCGACACAACGGTAGCTTTCTTT. Translating it yields CASSLDSDTTVAFF.

This clone showed up just once. This chain joins TRBV19 and TRBJ1-5; D uncertain. Germline V gene lookup returns CDR1 LNHDA and CDR2 SQIVND (reference sequence). V was shortened by 3 bases and J by 2 bases, with 11 bases between the two germline ends. The CDR3 runs to 15 residues. As DNA, the CDR3 is TGTGCCAGTAGTATCGTTATGCAGGGCAATCAGCCCCAGCATTTT. Translating gives CASSIVMQGNQPQHF.

The chain has TRBV10-3 and TRBJ2-7; 8 nucleotides agree with TRBD2. This CDR3 is built from 13 residues. V was pared by 10 bases and J by 7 bases, with 12 bases of the junction left unmatched. Germline CDR1 ENHRY, CDR2 SYGVKD. The CDR3 nucleotides read TGTGCCACCGTAGGCGGGGGGCTAAGGGAGCAGTACTTC. Its translation is CATVGGGLREQYF.

The rearrangement uses TRBV11-3 and TRBJ2-4; D is uncertain. Trimming pared 5 bases from V and 6 bases from J, leaving 14 bases between. This CDR3 is built from 14 residues. From germline, CDR1 is SGHNT and CDR2 YENEEA. The CDR3, as DNA: TGTGCCAGCAGCCCCGGCCCCCTAGGAAACATTCAGTACTTC. Encoded protein: CASSPGPLGNIQYF.

The rearrangement links TRBV12-3 or TRBV12-4 to TRBJ1-1, with D possibly TRBD1 on 5 matching bases. The V end was cut by 6 bases, the J end by 5 bases, with 10 bases between. There are 12 residues in the CDR3. The CDR3 is CASSQGFTEAFF. In DNA, the CDR3 is TGTGCCAGCAGCCAGGGTTTTACTGAAGCTTTCTTT.

V usage is TRBV6-5 and J usage is TRBJ2-7; TRBD1 matches 8 bases. Trimming removed 6 bases from V and 0 bases from J; junction bases left unmatched: 4. The length of the CDR3 is 14 residues. The germline CDR1 and CDR2 sequences are MNHEY and SVGAGI. CDR3 nucleotide sequence: TGTGCCAGCAGAGGGACAGGATACTCCTACGAGCAGTACTTC. Protein: CASRGTGYSYEQYF.

The genes are TRBV12-3 or TRBV12-4 and TRBJ2-1, with no clear D. This CDR3 contains 12 residues. Trimming took off 7 bases at V and 6 bases at J, with 10 bases between the two ends. Here the CDR3 DNA reads TGTGCCAGCACCTTGGCCGCCAATGAGCAGTTCTTC. Its protein is CASTLAANEQFF.

V usage is TRBV3-1 (or the pseudogene TRBV3-2) and J usage is TRBJ2-7, with 10 bases fitting TRBD1. There are 18 residues in the CDR3. CDR1 is LGHDT, CDR2 YNNKEL, per germline (reference sequence). V trimming: 1 base; J trimming: 0 bases; junction bases outside the gene matches: 9. The CDR3 spells CASSQAGAGDRGSYEQYF. DNA of the CDR3: TGTGCCAGCAGCCAAGCAGGGGCGGGGGACAGGGGCTCCTACGAGCAGTACTTC.